This TCR beta chain came from a study of blood T cell repertoires in COVID-19. TCRdb's table, derived via immunoSEQ multiplex PCR, lists solely in-frame clones and lacks some. This table holds 20,000 to 25,000 clones, 87% found once. This CDR3 is built from 15 residues. CDR1 and CDR2 from the germline V gene are LNHDA and SQIVND (reference sequence). Losses at the gene ends were 6 bases for V and 3 bases for J; bases not matched to a gene: 7. The sequence was collected from a human donor with active COVID-19. The donor label of this sample is uncertain. V and J are TRBV19 and TRBJ2-1, with 8 bases matching TRBD1. Sample: peripheral blood. The CDR3 coding sequence is TGTGCCAGTAGCCCACAGGGACAGGTCTACAATGAGCAGTTCTTC. It yields the protein CASSPQGQVYNEQFF.